These T cell receptor beta chains were read from a single sample in a study of identical twins. One entry per CDR3 protein, called by TCRdb with MiXCR from the 5' RACE reads. The profile shows approximately 620,000 distinct CDR3 sequences, under 9% of them singletons. The same specimen was also included in a second study, on yellow fever vaccine responses in identical twins.

Sequenced input: PBMCs. The receptors were gathered from a young woman in good health. Each CDR3 is given with its conserved first and last residue. The D gene is left open where the match is weak. Clone size is shown for a subset of rows, as once, few, many or a class of expanded clone.

clone_size d_call j_call v_call cdr3_nt cdr3_aa
NA NA TRBJ1-5 TRBV6-5 TGTGCCAGCAGTTACGGGCAGGGAGGACAGCCCCAGCATTTT CASSYGQGGQPQHF
NA NA TRBJ2-3 TRBV3-1 TGTGCCAGCAGCCAGAGGACTTGGAAAAAAACAGATACGCAGTATTTT CASSQRTWKKTDTQYF
NA NA TRBJ2-2 TRBV7-7 TGTGCTAGCAGCTTATCCCCCACGACAGTGCGCACCGGGGAGCTGTTTTTT CASSLSPTTVRTGELFF
NA TRBD1 TRBJ1-6 TRBV6-1 TGTGCCAGCAGAACGGACAGGGGAGCAGGTTCACCCCTCCACTTT CASRTDRGAGSPLHF
NA NA TRBJ2-7 TRBV10-3 TGTGCCATCAGTGAGCTACTCTCCTACGAGCAGTACTTC CAISELLSYEQYF
few TRBD1 TRBJ1-1 TRBV28 TGTGCCAGCAGTTCGACAGGGGCGGGGGACACTGAAGCTTTCTTT CASSSTGAGDTEAFF
few NA TRBJ1-5 TRBV15 TGTGCCACCAGCGGAACAGGTTACAGCAATCAGCCCCAGCATTTT CATSGTGYSNQPQHF
many TRBD2 TRBJ2-1 TRBV9 TGTGCCAGCAGCCCTAACCTACTAGCGGCCTACTCCTACAATGAGCAGTTCTTC CASSPNLLAAYSYNEQFF
few NA TRBJ1-3 TRBV7-9 TGTGCCAGCAGCGATAGGGGCTTACAAGGAAACACCATATATTTT CASSDRGLQGNTIYF
many NA TRBJ2-1 TRBV5-1 TGCGCCAGCAGCTTGCTCCGGAGTAGCGAACCCTATATCTACAATGAGCAGTTCTTC CASSLLRSSEPYIYNEQFF
many NA TRBJ2-3 TRBV12-3/TRBV12-4 TGTGCCAGCAGTTTAGCCCCAGCTAGCACAGATACGCAGTATTTT CASSLAPASTDTQYF
many NA TRBJ1-1 TRBV6-5 TGTGCCAGCAGCCGGAACACTGAAGCTTTCTTT CASSRNTEAFF
NA TRBD1 TRBJ2-7 TRBV5-6 TGTGCCAGCACCCACAGGGGTTCCTACGAGCAGTACTTC CASTHRGSYEQYF
many NA TRBJ1-3 TRBV4-2 TGTGCCAGCAGCCAAGATATTGGGATCAGTGGAAACACCATATATTTT CASSQDIGISGNTIYF
few TRBD1 TRBJ2-1 TRBV29-1 TGCAGCGTTCTTGACAGGGTAATGTACAATGAGCAGTTCTTC CSVLDRVMYNEQFF
few NA TRBJ1-4 TRBV12-3/TRBV12-4 TGTGCCAGCAAAATAGGGGCAGGGATTGAAAAACTGTTTTTT CASKIGAGIEKLFF
few NA TRBJ2-5 TRBV14 TGTGCCAGCAGCCAAGCTGGTCGGGAAGAGACCCAGTACTTC CASSQAGREETQYF
few TRBD2 TRBJ2-3 TRBV18 TGTGCCAGCTCACCTTCCGGGACTAGAAGCACAGATACGCAGTATTTT CASSPSGTRSTDTQYF
NA NA TRBJ2-7 TRBV3-1 TGTGCCAGCACGCCGCAGGGCACTTCCTACGAGCAGTACTTC CASTPQGTSYEQYF
NA NA TRBJ2-7 TRBV6-2/TRBV6-3 TGTGCCAGTGCTGATAGAGACCCCTTCGACAGGGGGCTAGCGGGAGGACTTTACGAGCAGTACTTC CASADRDPFDRGLAGGLYEQYF
NA NA TRBJ2-7 TRBV20-1 TGCAGTGCTAGACTGGAGTACGAGCAGTACTTC CSARLEYEQYF
few NA TRBJ2-3 TRBV27 TGTGCCAGCAGCCGGGTGTCCGATACGCAGTATTTT CASSRVSDTQYF
few TRBD1 TRBJ2-7 TRBV7-9 TGTGCCAGCAGCCACCGGGACAGGGAATACGAGCAGTACTTC CASSHRDREYEQYF
NA TRBD1 TRBJ2-1 TRBV5-1 TGCGCCAGCAGCCCATCCGGGACAGGGTTTTACAATGAGCAGTTCTTC CASSPSGTGFYNEQFF
many TRBD1 TRBJ1-4 TRBV12-3/TRBV12-4 TGTGCCAGCAGTTTCTGGGACAGGGCTGAAAAACTGTTTTTT CASSFWDRAEKLFF
few NA TRBJ2-7 TRBV9 TGTGCCAGCAGCGTGGGGACTCTTTCCTACGAGCAGTACTTC CASSVGTLSYEQYF
NA NA TRBJ2-7 TRBV29-1 TGCAGCGTCGTAGCCCAGGCTTCCTACGAGCAGTACTTC CSVVAQASYEQYF
many NA TRBJ2-3 TRBV7-9 TGTGCCAGCGAAAGGTCCGGGGGAACCAGCACAGATACGCAGTATTTT CASERSGGTSTDTQYF
few NA TRBJ2-7 TRBV3-1 TGTGCCAGCAGCCAAGATCTAGGGGGTTCAGTGAACTTC CASSQDLGGSVNF
many NA TRBJ2-7 TRBV27 TGTGCCAGCAGCCTTACTAGGTTCTACGAGCAGTACTTC CASSLTRFYEQYF
many TRBD2 TRBJ2-1 TRBV20-1 TGCAGTGGCCCACTAGCGGGAGTCGTCAGTGAGCAGTTCTTC CSGPLAGVVSEQFF
NA NA TRBJ1-1 TRBV12-3/TRBV12-4 TGTGCCAGCAGTTTCGCCAATCTGAACACTGAAGCTTTCTTT CASSFANLNTEAFF
many NA TRBJ1-1 TRBV5-1 TGCGCCAGCAGCTTGGATGCTCTCGGTACTGAAGCTTTCTTT CASSLDALGTEAFF
many NA TRBJ2-3 TRBV19 TGTGCCAGTAAAAACGGGGAACGTAGCACAGATACGCAGTATTTT CASKNGERSTDTQYF
NA TRBD1 TRBJ2-7 TRBV29-1 TGCAGCGTTGTTAGGGGTGCGACAGGGGTATTGTCCTACGAGCAGTACTTC CSVVRGATGVLSYEQYF
few TRBD1 TRBJ1-1 TRBV18 TGTGCCAGCTCATCGACAGGGAAGGGAGCTTTCTTT CASSSTGKGAFF
NA TRBD2 TRBJ2-3 TRBV25-1 TGTGCCAGCACCGGGGGAGTAGCGGGAGCGGATACGCAGTATTTT CASTGGVAGADTQYF
NA NA TRBJ1-4 TRBV28 TGTGCCAGCAGCTACCAGGGGACTCCGAATGAAAAACTGTTTTTT CASSYQGTPNEKLFF
NA TRBD2 TRBJ2-3 TRBV6-2/TRBV6-3 TGTGCCAGCAGAAAGTCTAGCGGGGGCACAGATACGCAGTATTTT CASRKSSGGTDTQYF
NA TRBD1 TRBJ1-6 TRBV4-1 TGCGCCAGCAGCCAAGATCGGGGGACAGCTTATAATTCACCCCTCCACTTT CASSQDRGTAYNSPLHF